These T cell receptor beta chains were read from a single sample in a study of STAT5B mutations in CD4+ large granular lymphocyte leukemia. Produced via immunoSEQ multiplex PCR; TCRdb's table is partial and in-frame only. The top ten clones hold approximately 0.35% of a sample with just over 40,000 clones, approximately 84% of them seen once. Material: CD4+ T cells from blood buffy coats. Every receptor here comes from a human donor in good health. The CDR3 runs from the conserved cysteine through the conserved F or W. A D gene is named only where the DNA matches it firmly. Clone size, where shown, is once, few, many, or a class for clones that have expanded.

TRBJ2-5 once - TRBV11-2 TGTGCCAGCAGCTTTTCTGCAGAAGAGACCCAGTACTTC CASSFSAEETQYF
TRBJ2-2 - - TRBV11-2 TGTGCCAGCAGTTTTCAGAACACCGGGGAGCTGTTTTTT CASSFQNTGELFF
TRBJ2-3 - TRBD1 TRBV29-1 TGCAGCGTCGGGACAGATGGAGATACGCAGTATTTT CSVGTDGDTQYF
TRBJ2-1 - TRBD2 TRBV10-3 TGTGCCATCAGACAACAACTAGCGGGAGGGGAGAATGAGCAGTTCTTC CAIRQQLAGGENEQFF
TRBJ1-6 - TRBD1 TRBV18 TGTGCCAGCTCGAACCGGGGGACAGGGGGCTATAATTCACCCCTCCACTTT CASSNRGTGGYNSPLHF
TRBJ1-2 - - TRBV5-8 TGTGCCAGCAGCTTGGCCAGGGGCTATGGCTACACCTTC CASSLARGYGYTF
TRBJ2-5 - - TRBV7-8 TGTGCCAGCAGCTTCGAACAGTGGGAGACCCAGTACTTC CASSFEQWETQYF
TRBJ2-7 few - TRBV7-9 TGTGCCAGCAGCTTAAGGTTGGGAGACTCCTACGAGCAGTACTTC CASSLRLGDSYEQYF
TRBJ1-6 - - TRBV2 TGTGCCAGCGAAAGCGCGTGGGAAGGGCCACCCCTTGATTCACCCCTCCACTTT CASESAWEGPPLDSPLHF
TRBJ1-4 - TRBD1 TRBV9 TGTGCCAGCAGCCGCACAGGGGTTGCAAATGAAAAACTGTTTTTT CASSRTGVANEKLFF
TRBJ1-5 once - TRBV19 TGTGCCAGTAGTATTCTAGACACCTCCATTAGCAATCAGCCCCAGCATTTT CASSILDTSISNQPQHF
TRBJ1-5 - - TRBV12-5 TGTGCTAGTGGTTTGCGACAGGATCAGCCCCAGCATTTT CASGLRQDQPQHF
TRBJ1-2 few - TRBV5-1 TGCGCCAGCAGCGGATCCTCCGCGCAAGACGATGGCTACACCTTC CASSGSSAQDDGYTF
TRBJ1-2 - - TRBV28 TGTGCCAGCAGTCACGACGTTTATGGCTACACCTTC CASSHDVYGYTF
TRBJ1-3 - - TRBV10-3 TGTGCCATCAGCAGGGAAGGAAACACCATATATTTT CAISREGNTIYF
TRBJ1-1 - TRBD1 TRBV11-2 TGTGCCAGCAGCGCCCAGGGGGGAGCTTTCTTT CASSAQGGAFF
TRBJ1-4 - - TRBV7-8 TGTGCCAGCACCGAGGAAACAACTAATGAAAAACTGTTTTTT CASTEETTNEKLFF
TRBJ2-7 - - TRBV5-6 TGTGCCAGCAGCAAAGGACGGATCTCCTACGAGCAGTACTTC CASSKGRISYEQYF
TRBJ1-4 - TRBD1 TRBV7-9 TGTGCCAGCAGCATCCTAGGGGGCGAGAGCGAAAAACTGTTTTTT CASSILGGESEKLFF
TRBJ2-3 - - TRBV5-1 TGCGCCAGCAGCTTTGAAGGGCACACAGATACGCAGTATTTT CASSFEGHTDTQYF
TRBJ2-5 - TRBD1 TRBV30 TGTGCCTTGGACAGGGGGAATGGGGAGACCCAGTACTTC CALDRGNGETQYF
TRBJ1-2 - - TRBV15 TGTGCCACCAACCCACTGGGGGGCGAAGGTGTGTTAGATGGCTACACCTTC CATNPLGGEGVLDGYTF
TRBJ2-3 - - TRBV14 TGTGCCAGCAGCCAAGCGGGGGCTAGCACAGATACGCAGTATTTT CASSQAGASTDTQYF
TRBJ2-5 - - TRBV2 TGTGCCAGCAGGGGGCGGGCTACTCTCGGGGAGACCCAGTACTTC CASRGRATLGETQYF
TRBJ2-1 - - TRBV4-2 TGTGCCAGCAGCGGAGATGAAGGGTCCAATGAGCAGTTCTTC CASSGDEGSNEQFF
TRBJ1-6 - TRBD1 TRBV10-3 TGTGCCATCAGAACAGGGGGGTCTAATTCACCCCTCCACTTT CAIRTGGSNSPLHF
TRBJ2-3 - - TRBV5-1 TGCGCCAGCAGCTTGGTGTCGGAAGGAGTTACGCAGTATTTT CASSLVSEGVTQYF
TRBJ2-4 - - TRBV11-2 TGTGCCAGCAGCGCTCGAGACAGCTCTATAGCCAAAAACATTCAGTACTTC CASSARDSSIAKNIQYF
TRBJ1-1 - - TRBV28 TGTGCCAGCAGTTTAATCGTGGGGTTGAACACTGAAGCTTTCTTT CASSLIVGLNTEAFF
TRBJ2-7 - TRBD2 TRBV5-1 TGCGCCAGCAGCTTCGGATCTAGCGGGGGGGAGCAGTACTTC CASSFGSSGGEQYF
TRBJ2-1 - - TRBV11-1 TGTGCCAGCAGCGTCGGGACAAATGAGCAGTTCTTC CASSVGTNEQFF
TRBJ1-1 few TRBD1 TRBV6-1 TGTGCCAGCAGTGAATCAGGGGGCTGGTACACTGAAGCTTTCTTT CASSESGGWYTEAFF
TRBJ2-1 - - TRBV4-2 TGTGCCAGCAGCCAAGATCAGAGGGCGGGCTCCTACAATGAGCAGTTCTTC CASSQDQRAGSYNEQFF
TRBJ1-2 - - TRBV20-1 TGCAGTGCTAGAGAGCGGAGTGGCTACACCTTC CSARERSGYTF
TRBJ1-1 - - TRBV7-9 TGTGCCAGCAGCTTCACACAGGGGAACACTGAAGCTTTCTTT CASSFTQGNTEAFF
TRBJ1-2 - - TRBV14 TGTGCCAGCAGCCCAGGGTTAGACTATGGCTACACCTTC CASSPGLDYGYTF
TRBJ2-7 - - TRBV19 TGTGCCAGTAGCAATGTATGGGCCGACTACTACGAGCAGTACTTC CASSNVWADYYEQYF
TRBJ1-2 - - TRBV7-8 TGTGCCAGCAGCTTAGGCAGGGTGGGGGGCTACACCTTC CASSLGRVGGYTF
TRBJ2-7 - TRBD2 TRBV11-2 TGTGCCAGCAGCTTAGGCTCGACTAGCGGGGTATACGAGCAGTACTTC CASSLGSTSGVYEQYF
TRBJ1-5 - - TRBV10-3 TGTGCCATAAGGGGGGGCCCCAATCAGCCCCAGCATTTT CAIRGGPNQPQHF
TRBJ1-1 few - TRBV19 TGTGCCAGTAGTATATGGGGCAGGCGACGGAAAGAAAACACTGAAGCTTTCTTT CASSIWGRRRKENTEAFF
TRBJ2-1 - TRBD2 TRBV6-5 TGTGCCAGCAGCCGAACTAGCGGAACATACAATGAGCAGTTCTTC CASSRTSGTYNEQFF
TRBJ2-6 - - TRBV5-1 TGCGCCAGCAGCTTGGGAGGGCCTGGGGCCAACGTCCTGACTTTC CASSLGGPGANVLTF
TRBJ2-7 - - TRBV28 TGTGCCAGCAGTGCGGGGTCCTACGAGCAGTACTTC CASSAGSYEQYF
TRBJ1-1 - - TRBV18 TGTGCCAGCTCACCACAATTGGTTGCGGGGGGCGCGTCTGAAGAAAAGATGAACACTGAAGCTTTCTTT CASSPQLVAGGASEEKMNTEAFF
TRBJ2-7 few - TRBV19 TGTGCCAGTAGTTCGTGGGCAGGGATGCGCGAGCAGTACTTC CASSSWAGMREQYF
TRBJ2-5 - - TRBV9 TGTGCCAGCAGCGCGACGGAGGGCTATCGAGAGACCCAGTACTTC CASSATEGYRETQYF
TRBJ1-1 - TRBD1 TRBV28 TGTGCCAGCAGGCGGACAGGGGAGAGCACTGAAGCTTTCTTT CASRRTGESTEAFF
TRBJ2-1 - TRBD1 TRBV9 TGTGCCAGCAGCCAGGGACAGACAAATGAGCAGTTCTTC CASSQGQTNEQFF
TRBJ1-4 - - TRBV4-1 TGCGCCAGCAGCCCATGGCCCTCAACTAATGAAAAACTGTTTTTT CASSPWPSTNEKLFF